The clone carrying this T cell receptor (beta chain) was counted a single time. Treatment indicated: randomized to nivolumab then ipilimumab (arm A) or the reverse (arm B). From thawed PBMCs, live CD3+CD8+ cells negative for CD19 and CD56 were sorted. The data derive from a study of sequential checkpoint blockade in melanoma. This CDR3 region has 17 residues. V lost 2 bases, J lost 3 bases, and 19 bases lay in between. Germline V CDR1 and CDR2: SNHLY, FYNNEI. Sequencing used immunoSEQ multiplex PCR; TCRdb keeps in-frame clones, though not all of them. The table lists about 22,000 clones, about four fifths of them singletons.

This chain joins TRBV2 and TRBJ1-2; tentatively, D is TRBD1 (6 bases). This TCR derives from a human donor with melanoma. This sample comprised CD8+ T cells sorted from blood (inferred from file names), obtained from a patient given nivolumab and ipilimumab in sequence. The CDR3 region is CASSEPVTGGAYYGYTF. The CDR3 DNA reads as TGTGCCAGCAGTGAACCCGTTACGGGGGGCGCTTACTATGGCTACACCTTC.